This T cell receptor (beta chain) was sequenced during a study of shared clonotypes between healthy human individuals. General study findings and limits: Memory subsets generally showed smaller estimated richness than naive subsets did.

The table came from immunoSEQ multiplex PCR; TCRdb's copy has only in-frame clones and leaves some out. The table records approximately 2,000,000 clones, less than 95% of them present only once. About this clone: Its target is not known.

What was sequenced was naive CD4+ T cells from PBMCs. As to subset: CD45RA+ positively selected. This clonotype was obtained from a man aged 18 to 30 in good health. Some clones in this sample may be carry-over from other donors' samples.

DNA of the CDR3: TGTGCCAGCAAAACCGGACTAGCGAGGAACAATGAGCAGTTCTTC. This encodes CASKTGLARNNEQFF. The chain carries TRBV5-5 and TRBJ2-1, with 9 bases that match TRBD2. Germline V lookup: CDR1 SGHKS, CDR2 YYEKEE (reference sequence). V lost 6 bases, J lost 5 bases, and 9 bases stayed unmatched. The CDR3 has 15 amino acids.